This is a list of T cell receptor beta chains from one sample in a study of T cell responses to AZD1222 COVID-19 vaccine. Sequenced by immunoSEQ multiplex PCR; TCRdb stores in-frame clones only, minus some. Of roughly 170,000 clones in the sample, 88% were seen once. The sequenced sample was peripheral blood, obtained on day 0 of AZD1222 vaccination. The receptors stem from an adult in good health. Both conserved end residues are part of each CDR3. Each record gives: J gene, clone size, V gene, D gene, CDR3 protein, CDR3 DNA. The D gene is left open where the match is weak. Where a row states a size, it is once, few, many or the class of an expanded clone; other rows omit it.

TRBJ2-1 | - | TRBV2 | TRBD2 | CASRSAGLAGPNEQFF | TGTGCCAGCAGGAGTGCGGGACTAGCGGGGCCCAATGAGCAGTTCTTC
TRBJ1-3 | once | TRBV20-1 | - | CSASSPLLSKRSGNTIYF | TGCAGTGCTAGTTCCCCCTTACTATCGAAAAGGTCTGGAAACACCATATATTTT
TRBJ2-5 | - | TRBV7-8 | TRBD1 | CASSTSIGTEQETQYF | TGTGCCAGCAGCACCTCCATAGGGACAGAACAAGAGACCCAGTACTTC
TRBJ2-7 | - | TRBV27 | - | CASSFGQYYEQYF | TGTGCCAGCAGCTTCGGACAGTACTACGAGCAGTACTTC
TRBJ1-1 | - | TRBV30 | TRBD1 | CAWSEGTGGSAFF | TGTGCCTGGAGTGAGGGGACAGGGGGATCAGCTTTCTTT
TRBJ2-7 | - | TRBV10-2 | TRBD2 | CASSVTYFPGLAGGEQYF | TGCGCCAGCAGTGTTACGTATTTCCCAGGGCTAGCGGGGGGCGAGCAGTACTTC
TRBJ1-2 | - | TRBV4-3 | - | CASSQALQGGGANYGYTF | TGCGCCAGCAGCCAAGCCCTCCAGGGAGGGGGAGCTAACTATGGCTACACCTTC
TRBJ2-5 | - | TRBV5-5 | TRBD1 | CASSLGTGVETQYF | TGTGCCAGCAGCTTGGGGACAGGGGTGGAGACCCAGTACTTC
TRBJ2-5 | - | TRBV5-1 | - | CASAREQETQYF | TGCGCCAGCGCTAGGGAACAAGAGACCCAGTACTTC
TRBJ2-5 | - | TRBV24-1 | TRBD1 | CATRGTGQQETQYF | TGTGCCACCAGGGGGACAGGGCAACAAGAGACCCAGTACTTC
TRBJ2-3 | - | TRBV2 | TRBD2 | CASSSRLAGSTDTQYF | TGTGCCAGCAGTTCAAGACTAGCGGGGAGCACAGATACGCAGTATTTT
TRBJ2-7 | - | TRBV6-2/TRBV6-3 | TRBD1 | CASSFFGQGAYEQYF | TGTGCCAGCAGTTTCTTCGGGCAGGGGGCTTACGAGCAGTACTTC
TRBJ1-6 | - | TRBV5-6 | - | CASSLSNSPLHF | TGTGCCAGCAGCCTGTCGAATTCACCCCTCCACTTT
TRBJ1-2 | - | TRBV3-1/TRBV3-2 | - | CASSQDRTAPLYGYTF | TGTGCCAGCAGCCAAGACAGGACTGCTCCTCTCTATGGCTACACCTTC
TRBJ2-7 | - | TRBV28 | TRBD1 | CASRSTGQGTYEQYF | TGTGCCAGCAGATCAACGGGACAGGGGACCTACGAGCAGTACTTC
TRBJ1-1 | many | TRBV7-8 | TRBD1 | CASSSSGGTEAFF | TGTGCCAGCAGCTCGTCAGGGGGCACTGAAGCTTTCTTT
TRBJ2-1 | - | TRBV27 | - | CASRGDFGTYNEQFF | TGTGCCAGCAGGGGGGACTTCGGCACCTACAATGAGCAGTTCTTC
TRBJ1-2 | - | TRBV2 | - | CASSEGQYYGYTF | TGTGCCAGCAGTGAAGGACAGTACTATGGCTACACCTTC
TRBJ2-1 | - | TRBV15 | TRBD2 | CATSREGLAVYNEQFF | TGTGCCACCAGCAGGGAGGGACTAGCGGTATACAATGAGCAGTTCTTC
TRBJ2-7 | - | TRBV6-6 | - | CASNKGGLYEQYF | TGTGCCAGCAATAAAGGGGGGCTTTACGAGCAGTACTTC
TRBJ2-1 | - | TRBV11-2 | - | CASRGYYNEQFF | TGTGCCAGCAGGGGTTACTACAATGAGCAGTTCTTC
TRBJ1-5 | - | TRBV25-1 | - | CASSPVGGNQPQHF | TGTGCCAGCAGTCCGGTAGGTGGGAATCAGCCCCAGCATTTT
TRBJ2-5 | - | TRBV19 | - | CASRRDGEETQYF | TGTGCCAGTAGACGGGACGGCGAAGAGACCCAGTACTTC
TRBJ1-2 | - | TRBV7-9 | TRBD1 | CASSSGTGEGYTF | TGTGCCAGCAGCTCAGGGACAGGGGAAGGCTACACCTTC
TRBJ2-7 | - | TRBV6-5 | - | CASSPVGGGQYF | TGTGCCAGCAGTCCAGTGGGGGGCGGGCAGTACTTC